The next 22 T cell receptor beta chains were all read from a single sample in a study of regulatory T cells in long-lasting Graves disease. HTBI primers from iRepertoire and Arm-PCR of CDR3 regions yielded the TCR beta libraries. Each CDR3 protein is one row after TCRdb ran MiXCR on the multiplex PCR reads. In the table there are 360,000 or so distinct CDR3 sequences, about 10% of which are singletons. Time point here: newly diagnosed GD, antithyroid drugs for less than 3 months. Generation of the TCR library employed RNA extracted from PBMCs. This sample was shared with a second study, whose subject was T cells in Graves' hyperthyroidism and ophthalmopathy.

Here the sequenced sample was peripheral blood mononuclear cells (PBMCs), taken at new diagnosis, from a patient treated with antithyroid drugs. These receptors all stem from a woman aged 18-29 years with Graves disease.

This clonotype was seen many times. The chain joins TRBV15 to TRBJ1-2; D is uncertain. Germline V gene lookup returns CDR1 LNHNV and CDR2 YYDKDF (reference sequence). V was clipped by 1 base and J by 5 bases, with 11 bases between them. There are 14 residues in the CDR3. Here the CDR3 reads CATSRGAGLYGYTF. CDR3 coding DNA: TGTGCCACCAGCAGAGGGGCAGGCCTTTATGGCTACACCTTC.

There are many counts of this clonotype. This chain uses TRBV7-3 with TRBJ2-7; TRBD2 aligns across 11 bases. The CDR3 covers 15 residues. Per the germline V gene, CDR1 is SGHTA and CDR2 is FQGTGA. After removal of 6 bases from V and 0 bases from J, the junction contained 4 bases not matched to a gene. CDR3 sequence (DNA): TGTGCCAGCAGGATGACTAGCGGGGACTCCTACGAGCAGTACGTC. Amino acids: CASRMTSGDSYEQYV.

This clonotype was detected many times. V gene TRBV7-2 combines with J gene TRBJ2-1; TRBD2 matches at 10 bases. Trimming took 2 bases from V and 0 from J; bases not matched to a gene: 13. The CDR3 runs 20 residues. Per germline, CDR1 SGHTA and CDR2 FQGNSA. In DNA, the CDR3 is TGTGCCAGCAGCTTACGGAATAGCGGGAGGTTGGGGCGCTCCTACAATGAGCAGTTCTTC. Translation gives CASSLRNSGRLGRSYNEQFF.

This clonotype came up many times. The CDR3 DNA reads TGTGCCAGCAGTGACGCGACCGGGATAACTCCCCAGCCCCAGCATTTT. Its translation is CASSDATGITPQPQHF. This chain links TRBV28 with TRBJ1-5; D gene ambiguous. The ends were cut back, 5 bases at V and 7 bases at J, with 21 bases in the middle. From germline, CDR1 is MDHEN and CDR2 SYDVKM. This CDR3 comprises 16 residues. Full variable domain (rest looked up from reference TRBV28 and TRBJ1-5): DVKVTQSSRYLVKRTGEKVFLECVQDMDHENMFWYRQDPGLGLRLIYFSYDVKMKEKGDIPEGYSVSREKKERFSLILESASTNQTSMYLCASSDATGITPQPQHFGDGTRLSIL.

The chain employs TRBV4-1 and TRBJ2-6, with TRBD2 as a possible D gene (5 bases). Germline assignment: CDR1 MGHRA and CDR2 YSYEKL. Trimming removed 4 bases at V and 2 bases at J, with 9 bases between. The CDR3 consists of 15 residues. CDR3 region: CASSPYGAGANVLTF. The CDR3 DNA reads TGCGCCAGCAGCCCGTACGGGGCTGGGGCCAACGTCCTGACTTTC.

A few counts support this clonotype. The junction and the germline gene differ at one end; a read error may be behind it. The J gene is TRBJ2-1, the V gene TRBV19; D may be TRBD1 (6 bases). This CDR3 is built from 12 residues. Germline V gene data show CDR1 as LNHDA and CDR2 as SQIVND (reference sequence). The CDR3 spells CASRGQFHEQLF. The DNA for the CDR3 is TGTGCCAGCCGAGGACAGTTCCATGAGCAGCTCTTC.

V and J are TRBV6-1 and TRBJ1-2; unclear D gene. This CDR3 region has 12 residues. V shed 6 bases and J shed 2 bases, with 7 bases lying between them. Germline CDR1 and CDR2: MNHNS and SASEGT. The CDR3 DNA is TGTGCCAGCAGGGTCATAAACTATGGCTACACCTTC. Its protein is CASRVINYGYTF.

This sequence joins TRBV5-1 and TRBJ2-1, with TRBD2 matching 13 bases. The CDR3 is made up of 17 amino acids. CDR1 is SGHRS and CDR2 is YFSETQ in the germline V gene. The V segment lost 3 bases and the J segment 3 bases; nucleotides outside the gene matches: 6. The CDR3 loop reads CASSSPGLAGNYNEQFF. In DNA form, the CDR3 reads TGCGCCAGCAGCTCACCGGGACTAGCGGGAAACTACAATGAGCAGTTCTTC.

This clonotype was counted a single time. The likely explanation is a read error, given a far larger clone one base away. This chain connects TRBV27 to TRBJ1-1; a weak D match, TRBD1 (5 bases). Germline CDR1 and CDR2: MNHEY and SMNVEV (reference sequence). This CDR3 region has 14 residues. Trimming shortened V by 1 base and J by 6 bases, and 12 bases separated the two germline ends. The CDR3 nucleotides are TGTGCCAGCAGTTTATACGGGGGATACGCTGAAGCTTTCTTT. Protein sequence: CASSLYGGYAEAFF.

There are many counts of this clonotype. The CDR3 spells CASTPDSRVYGYTF. As DNA, the CDR3 is TGTGCCAGCACCCCAGATTCGAGGGTCTATGGCTACACCTTC. The chain is built from TRBV6-1 and TRBJ1-2, with no clear D. The V gene lost 7 bases and the J gene lost 4 bases, with 16 bases spanning the gap. From germline, CDR1 is MNHNS and CDR2 SASEGT. This CDR3 spans 14 amino acids.

This clonotype was observed a few times. This chain connects TRBV19 to TRBJ2-1, with D maybe TRBD2 (6 bases). The CDR3 totals 14 residues. Germline CDR1 reads LNHDA; CDR2 reads SQIVND (reference sequence). Trimming left V 7 bases short and J 4 bases short, with 14 bases between. CDR3 sequence reads: CASMGGPKYNEQFF. DNA for the CDR3: TGTGCCAGTATGGGGGGACCCAAGTACAATGAGCAGTTCTTC.

This chain uses TRBV20-1 with TRBJ2-2, with 15 bases matching TRBD2. Germline V gene lookup returns CDR1 DFQATT and CDR2 SNEGSKA (reference sequence). Trimming took 6 bases from V and 4 from J; bases not matched to a gene: 15. This CDR3 region has 19 residues. The CDR3 nucleotides read TGCAGTGCCCCCGACCCGGGACTAGCGGGAGGTTCTGGCACCGGGGAGCTGTTTTTT. This codes for CSAPDPGLAGGSGTGELFF.

This clonotype appeared many times. The V gene is TRBV29-1, the J gene TRBJ2-5; D possibly corresponds to TRBD1 (6 bases). CDR1 is SQVTM, CDR2 ANQGSEA, per germline. V was cut by 3 bases and J by 5 bases, with 31 bases left in between. There are 19 residues in the CDR3. CDR3 protein: CSVERSGYGTRRIGETQYF. CDR3 DNA: TGCAGCGTTGAGCGGTCGGGTTACGGGACAAGAAGAATTGGGGAGACCCAGTACTTC. Filled out from reference TRBV29-1 and TRBJ2-5, the complete variable domain reads SAVISQKPSRDICQRGTSLTIQCQVDSQVTMMFWYRQQPGQSLTLIATANQGSEATYESGFVIDKFPISRPNLTFSTLTVSNMSPEDSSIYLCSVERSGYGTRRIGETQYFGPGTRLLVL.

In its sample, this clonotype was seen many times. The chain combines TRBV29-1 with TRBJ1-1, with D possibly matching TRBD1 (5 bases). The germline gives CDR1 SQVTM, CDR2 ANQGSEA. V was clipped by 7 bases and J by 1 base, with 10 bases between them. The CDR3 covers 12 residues. The CDR3: CSGKTANTEAFF. CDR3 in DNA: TGCAGCGGGAAGACAGCGAACACTGAAGCTTTCTTT.

Many counts were recorded for this clonotype. The rearrangement uses TRBV30 and TRBJ2-1; D gene ambiguous. The CDR3 totals 15 residues. Deletions cut 2 bases from V and 2 bases from J, with 13 bases between. CDR1 is GTSNPN, CDR2 SVGIG, per germline (reference sequence). The CDR3 spells CAWSPSPTTYNEQFF. The DNA for the CDR3 is TGTGCCTGGAGTCCCTCCCCTACGACCTACAATGAGCAGTTCTTC.

This clonotype has ten or more counts. The chain uses TRBV5-1 and TRBJ1-4; D unclear. V lost 4 bases and J lost 10, with 11 bases in between. This CDR3 comprises 12 residues. Germline V gene sequence: CDR1 SGHRS, CDR2 YFSETQ. The CDR3: CASSQTTGKLFF. The DNA for the CDR3 is TGCGCCAGCAGCCAAACCACGGGAAAACTGTTTTTT.

This clonotype was observed at least ten times. V is TRBV19 and J is TRBJ1-1; D unresolved. V was pared by 3 bases and J by 3 bases, with 8 bases between. Per the germline V gene, CDR1 is LNHDA and CDR2 is SQIVND (reference sequence). The CDR3 is 13 residues long. CDR3 loop: CASSIVGYTEAFF. CDR3 coding DNA: TGTGCCAGTAGTATTGTGGGGTACACTGAAGCTTTCTTT.

This clonotype was seen repeatedly, ten times or more. CDR3 sequence (DNA): TGTGCCAGCAGCCTCTGGGGAGGTAATGAGCAGTTCTTC. Its translation: CASSLWGGNEQFF. This chain links TRBV7-2 with TRBJ2-1; D may be TRBD2 (6 bases). CDR1 and CDR2 (germline): SGHTA, FQGNSA. The CDR3 has 13 residues. Between the trimmed V and J ends, which lost 5 bases and 7 bases, there was a span of 12 bases. The whole variable domain, remainder taken from reference TRBV7-2 and TRBJ2-1, is GAGVSQSPSNKVTEKGKDVELRCDPISGHTALYWYRQSLGQGLEFLIYFQGNSAPDKSGLPSDRFSAERTGGSVSTLTIQRTQQEDSAVYLCASSLWGGNEQFFGPGTRLTVL.

In this sample, this clonotype turned up a few times. The rearrangement links TRBV20-1 to TRBJ1-5, with no clear D. Germline V gene lookup returns CDR1 DFQATT and CDR2 SNEGSKA (reference sequence). The CDR3 runs 15 residues. Trimming stripped 1 base from V and 0 bases from J, with 10 bases between. The CDR3 reads CSARVAGYSNQPQHF. DNA for the CDR3: TGCAGTGCTAGAGTAGCGGGCTATAGCAATCAGCCCCAGCATTTT.

The table lists this clonotype with many counts. This sequence joins TRBV4-3 and TRBJ2-6; D not certain. The V end was cut by 8 bases, the J end by 4 bases, with 15 bases between. The CDR3 sequence is 15 residues long. Germline assignment: CDR1 LGHNA and CDR2 YSLEER. As DNA, the CDR3 is TGCGCCAGCCGTAGGGTTGGTACCGGGGCCAACGTCCTGACTTTC. It yields the protein CASRRVGTGANVLTF.

The V gene is TRBV4-1, the J gene TRBJ1-5, with D possibly TRBD1 on 6 matching bases. The CDR3 length is 14 residues. Trimming stripped 0 bases from V and 7 bases from J, with 10 bases between. CDR1 and CDR2 from the germline V gene are MGHRA and YSYEKL. The CDR3 nucleotides read TGCGCCAGCAGCCAAGAAAAGGGGGGGCAGCCCCAGCATTTT. As protein: CASSQEKGGQPQHF.

This clonotype was observed a single time. With a far larger clone one base away, a read error is the likely cause. V gene TRBV7-8 combines with J gene TRBJ2-7; TRBD1 agrees at 9 bases. J lost 3 bases, V lost 5 bases, and 2 bases had no gene match. This CDR3 is 13 amino acids long. CDR1 is SGHVS and CDR2 is FQNEAQ in the germline V gene. The CDR3 region is CASSRDRDYEQYF. The CDR3 bases are TGTGCCAGCAGCCGGGACAGGGACTACGAGCAGTACTTC.